This T cell receptor beta chain was sequenced during a study of cytomegalovirus exposure and HLA in healthy donors. The CDR3 length is 17 residues. The germline gives CDR1 PRHDT, CDR2 FYEKMQ (reference sequence). Trimming cost V 4 bases and J 0 bases, with 16 bases left between them. This clone was counted once. Amplification used 60 Vbeta primers and 13 Jbeta primers. Here immunoSEQ multiplex PCR was the method, and the copy in TCRdb shows in-frame clones only, minus some. The data show a few hundred thousand clones, approximately 70% seen once. This TCR was sampled from a woman aged 25-40 years in good health and CMV-seronegative. Sequencing input: PBMCs. V gene TRBV13 combines with J gene TRBJ1-3, with unresolved D. This CDR3 reads CASSSSSGIFSGNTIYF. The CDR3 DNA follows: TGTGCCAGCAGCTCTTCGTCCGGGATCTTCTCTGGAAACACCATATATTTT.